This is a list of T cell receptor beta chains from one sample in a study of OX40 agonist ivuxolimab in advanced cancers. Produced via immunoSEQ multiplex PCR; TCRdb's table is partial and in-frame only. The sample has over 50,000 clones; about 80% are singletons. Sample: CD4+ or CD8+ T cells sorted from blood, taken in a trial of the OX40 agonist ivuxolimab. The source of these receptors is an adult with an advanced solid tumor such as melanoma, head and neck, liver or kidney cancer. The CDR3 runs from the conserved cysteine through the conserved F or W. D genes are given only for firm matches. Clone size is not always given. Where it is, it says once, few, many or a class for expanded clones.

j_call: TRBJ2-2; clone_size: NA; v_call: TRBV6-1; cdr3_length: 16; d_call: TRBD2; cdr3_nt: TGTGCCAGCAGTGATAGCGGGACTACCAACACCGGGGAGCTGTTTTTT; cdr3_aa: CASSDSGTTNTGELFF
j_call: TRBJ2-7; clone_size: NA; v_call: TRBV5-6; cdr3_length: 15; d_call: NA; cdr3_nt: TGTGCCAGCAGCTGGGGAGGAACAGCCCCCTACGAGCAGTACTTC; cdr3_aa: CASSWGGTAPYEQYF
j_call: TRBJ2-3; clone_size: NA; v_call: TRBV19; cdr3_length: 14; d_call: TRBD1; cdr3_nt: TGTGCCAGTGCAGGGGGCGCCGGCACAGATACGCAGTATTTT; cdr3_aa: CASAGGAGTDTQYF
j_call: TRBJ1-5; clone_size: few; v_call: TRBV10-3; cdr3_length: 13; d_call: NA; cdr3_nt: TGTGCCATCAGTACGGATAGCAATCAGCCCCAGCATTTT; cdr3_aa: CAISTDSNQPQHF
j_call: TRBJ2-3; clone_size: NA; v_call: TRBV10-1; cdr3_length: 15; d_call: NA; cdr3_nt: TGCGCCAGCAGTGAGGTACAGGGAGGCGCAGATACGCAGTATTTT; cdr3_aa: CASSEVQGGADTQYF
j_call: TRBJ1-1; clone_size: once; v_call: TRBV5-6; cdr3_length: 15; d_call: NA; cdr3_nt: TGTGCCAGCAGCTATCAAGTGAATGAGAACACTGAAGCTTTCTTT; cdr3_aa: CASSYQVNENTEAFF
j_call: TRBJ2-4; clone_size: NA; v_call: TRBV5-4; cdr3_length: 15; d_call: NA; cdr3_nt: TGTGCCAGCAGCGACGCCGACAGGGCCAAAAACATTCAGTACTTC; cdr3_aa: CASSDADRAKNIQYF
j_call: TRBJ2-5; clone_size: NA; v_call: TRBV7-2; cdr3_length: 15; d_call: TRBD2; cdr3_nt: TGTGCCAGCAGCTTGACTAGCGGGGGGATGGAGACCCAGTACTTC; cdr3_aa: CASSLTSGGMETQYF
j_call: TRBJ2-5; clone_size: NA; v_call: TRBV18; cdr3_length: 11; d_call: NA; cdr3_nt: TGTGCCAGCTCACCCAAAGAGACCCAGTACTTC; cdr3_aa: CASSPKETQYF
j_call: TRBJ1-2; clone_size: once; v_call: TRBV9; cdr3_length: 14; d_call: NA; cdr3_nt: TGTGCCAGCAGCCAGGGCCCAGCTAACTATGGCTACACCTTC; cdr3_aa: CASSQGPANYGYTF
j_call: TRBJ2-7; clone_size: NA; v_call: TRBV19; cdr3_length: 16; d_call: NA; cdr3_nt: TGTGCCAGTAGTCCAGGTTTTAGTTTAAGCTCCTACGAGCAGTACTTC; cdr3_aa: CASSPGFSLSSYEQYF
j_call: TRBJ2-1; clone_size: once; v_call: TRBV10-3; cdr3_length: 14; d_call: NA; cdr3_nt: TGTGCCATCAGTGTTCCCGGGATGGGTAATGAGCAGTTCTTC; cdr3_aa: CAISVPGMGNEQFF
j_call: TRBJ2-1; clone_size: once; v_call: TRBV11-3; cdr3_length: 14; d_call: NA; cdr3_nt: TGTGCCAGCAGCTTAGAGGGGCGGTACAATGAGCAGTTCTTC; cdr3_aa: CASSLEGRYNEQFF
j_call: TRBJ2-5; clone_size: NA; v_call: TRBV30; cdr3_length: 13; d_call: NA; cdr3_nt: TGTGCCTGGAGTCCCGGACTACAAGAGACCCAGTACTTC; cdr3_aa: CAWSPGLQETQYF
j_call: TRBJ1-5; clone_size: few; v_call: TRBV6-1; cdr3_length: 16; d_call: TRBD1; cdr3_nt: TGTGCCAGCAGTGAAGCGGCAGGGGGAGGGGATCAGCCCCAGCATTTT; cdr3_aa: CASSEAAGGGDQPQHF
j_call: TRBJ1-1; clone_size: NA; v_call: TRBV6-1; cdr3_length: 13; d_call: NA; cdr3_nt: TGTGCCAGCAGTGCTGCCCCGGGAGCGAATGCTTTCTTT; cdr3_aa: CASSAAPGANAFF
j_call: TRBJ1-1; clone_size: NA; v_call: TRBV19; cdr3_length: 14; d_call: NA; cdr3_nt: TGTGCCAGTAGTATCCAGGGCTGGAACACTGAAGCTTTCTTT; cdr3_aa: CASSIQGWNTEAFF
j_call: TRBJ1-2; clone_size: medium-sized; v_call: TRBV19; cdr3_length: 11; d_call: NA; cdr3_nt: TGTGCCAGTAGTATCTTGGGTGGCTACACCTTC; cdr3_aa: CASSILGGYTF
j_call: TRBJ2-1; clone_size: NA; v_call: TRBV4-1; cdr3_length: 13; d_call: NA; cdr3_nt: TGCGCCAGCCCGGGGCCAAATTACAATGAGCAGTTCTTC; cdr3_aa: CASPGPNYNEQFF
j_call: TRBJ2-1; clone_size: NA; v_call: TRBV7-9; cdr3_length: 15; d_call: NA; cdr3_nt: TGTGCCAGCAGCTTAGTCGGGAGTTCCCACAATGAGCAGTTCTTC; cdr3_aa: CASSLVGSSHNEQFF
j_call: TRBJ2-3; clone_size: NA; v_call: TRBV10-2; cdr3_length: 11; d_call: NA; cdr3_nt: TGCGCCAGTAGTCTGGCAGATACGCAGTATTTT; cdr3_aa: CASSLADTQYF
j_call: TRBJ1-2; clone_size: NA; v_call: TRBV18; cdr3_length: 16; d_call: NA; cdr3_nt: TGTGCCAGCTCACCACAAGGACAGTACCATAACTATGGCTACACCTTC; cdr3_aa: CASSPQGQYHNYGYTF
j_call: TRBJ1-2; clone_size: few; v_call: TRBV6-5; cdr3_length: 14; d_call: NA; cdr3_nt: TGTGCCAGCCCTGGGGACGGAGAGACCTATGGCTACACCTTC; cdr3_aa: CASPGDGETYGYTF
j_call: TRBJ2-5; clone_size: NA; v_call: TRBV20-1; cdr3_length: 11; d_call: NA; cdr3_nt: TGCAGTGCTAGACCAGCCGAGACCCAGTACTTC; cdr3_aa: CSARPAETQYF
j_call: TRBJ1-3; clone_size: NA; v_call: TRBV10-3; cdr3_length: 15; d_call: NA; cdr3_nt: TGTGCCATCAGTGAGTCGATCCAGGGGACTAACACCATATATTTT; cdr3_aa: CAISESIQGTNTIYF
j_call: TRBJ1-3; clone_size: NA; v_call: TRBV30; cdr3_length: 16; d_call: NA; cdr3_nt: TGTGCCTGGAGCAACTTTCTGCCGCTCTCTGGAAACACCATATATTTT; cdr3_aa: CAWSNFLPLSGNTIYF
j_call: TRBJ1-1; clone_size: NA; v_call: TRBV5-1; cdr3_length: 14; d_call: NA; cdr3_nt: TGCGCCAGCAGCTTGCAAGTGGGGGGCACTGAAGCTTTCTTT; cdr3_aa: CASSLQVGGTEAFF
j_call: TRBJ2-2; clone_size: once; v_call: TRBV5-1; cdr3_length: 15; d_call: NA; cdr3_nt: TGCGCCAGCAGCTTGGCTAGCGTGGGCACCGGGGAGCTGTTTTTT; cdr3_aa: CASSLASVGTGELFF
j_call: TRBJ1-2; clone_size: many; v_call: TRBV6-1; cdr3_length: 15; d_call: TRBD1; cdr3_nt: TGTGCCAGCAGTGAACAGGCAGGGGGGTACTATGGCTACACCTTC; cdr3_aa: CASSEQAGGYYGYTF
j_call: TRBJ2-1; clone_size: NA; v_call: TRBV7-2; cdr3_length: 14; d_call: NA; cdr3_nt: TGTGCCAGCAGCTCGCGTCGGGGCTACAATGAGCAGTTCTTC; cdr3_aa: CASSSRRGYNEQFF
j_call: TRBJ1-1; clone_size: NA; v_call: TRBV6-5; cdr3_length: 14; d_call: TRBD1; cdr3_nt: TGTGCCAGCACCCTGGACAGGGGTTCGCCTGAAGCTTTCTTT; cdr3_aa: CASTLDRGSPEAFF
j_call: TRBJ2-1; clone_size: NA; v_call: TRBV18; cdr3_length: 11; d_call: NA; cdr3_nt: TGTGCCAGCTCACCCCGCAATGAGCAGTTCTTC; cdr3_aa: CASSPRNEQFF
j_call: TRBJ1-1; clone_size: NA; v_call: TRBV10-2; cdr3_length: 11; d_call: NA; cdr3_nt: TGCGCCAGCAGTGGGGGTTTTGAAGCTTTCTTT; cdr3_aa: CASSGGFEAFF
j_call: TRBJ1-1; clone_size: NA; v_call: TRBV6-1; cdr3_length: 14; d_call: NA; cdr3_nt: TGTGCCAGCAGGAGCGGTCGCATGAACACTGAAGCTTTCTTT; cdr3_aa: CASRSGRMNTEAFF
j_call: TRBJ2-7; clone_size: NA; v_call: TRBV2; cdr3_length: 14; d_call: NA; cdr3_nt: TGTGCCAGCAGCCCTCGACAGTACCCCTACGAGCAGTACTTC; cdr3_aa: CASSPRQYPYEQYF
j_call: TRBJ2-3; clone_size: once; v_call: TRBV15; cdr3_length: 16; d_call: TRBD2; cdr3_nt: TGTGCCACCAGCAGAGGGACTAGCGGGAGTTCAGATACGCAGTATTTT; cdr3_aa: CATSRGTSGSSDTQYF
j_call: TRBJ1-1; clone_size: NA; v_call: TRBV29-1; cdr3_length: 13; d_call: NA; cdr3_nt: TGCAGCGTTGTACGGAGGTTGAACACTGAAGCTTTCTTT; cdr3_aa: CSVVRRLNTEAFF
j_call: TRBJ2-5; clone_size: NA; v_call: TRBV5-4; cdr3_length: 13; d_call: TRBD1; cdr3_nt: TGTGCCAGCTCCCAGGGGGCAATGAAGACCCAGTACTTC; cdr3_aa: CASSQGAMKTQYF
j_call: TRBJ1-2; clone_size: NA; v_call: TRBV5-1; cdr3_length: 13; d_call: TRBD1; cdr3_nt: TGCGCCAGCAGCCCGGACAGGGGCTATGGCTACACCTTC; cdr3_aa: CASSPDRGYGYTF
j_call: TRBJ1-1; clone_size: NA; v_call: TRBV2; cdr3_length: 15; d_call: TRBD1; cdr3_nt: TGTGCCAGCAGTGAAGTTTCAGGGGGCCTCACTGAAGCTTTCTTT; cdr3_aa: CASSEVSGGLTEAFF
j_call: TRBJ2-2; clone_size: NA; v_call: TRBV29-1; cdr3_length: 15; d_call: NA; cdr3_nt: TGCAGCGTTGTTGAGGGGGGCGCAGGCACCGGGGAGCTGTTTTTT; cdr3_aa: CSVVEGGAGTGELFF